This T cell receptor (beta chain) was identified in a study of blood T cell repertoires in COVID-19. As originally analysed: Quantification of nucleated cells was approximated via reference gene primer amplification. The repertoire was sequenced with immunoSEQ multiplex PCR; TCRdb's copy has only in-frame clones and lacks some. The V and J calls and clone size are taken from that table; D and trimming were inferred from the DNA. The sample comprises 350,000 to 400,000 clones, roughly 90% of which are singletons, and 0.9% to 1% rests with the top ten. The sequenced sample consisted of PBMCs or T cells enriched from blood (not recorded which). The TCR originated in a young woman with acute COVID-19.

The CDR3 coding sequence is TGTGCCAGCAGCCCTACGGGTACCAAAAACATTCAGTACTTC. It encodes CASSPTGTKNIQYF. This chain uses TRBV5-4 with TRBJ2-4; D call uncertain. Germline V gene data show CDR1 as SGHNT and CDR2 as YYREEE (reference sequence). Trimming took 4 bases from V and 2 from J, leaving 10 bases between them. There are 14 residues in the CDR3.